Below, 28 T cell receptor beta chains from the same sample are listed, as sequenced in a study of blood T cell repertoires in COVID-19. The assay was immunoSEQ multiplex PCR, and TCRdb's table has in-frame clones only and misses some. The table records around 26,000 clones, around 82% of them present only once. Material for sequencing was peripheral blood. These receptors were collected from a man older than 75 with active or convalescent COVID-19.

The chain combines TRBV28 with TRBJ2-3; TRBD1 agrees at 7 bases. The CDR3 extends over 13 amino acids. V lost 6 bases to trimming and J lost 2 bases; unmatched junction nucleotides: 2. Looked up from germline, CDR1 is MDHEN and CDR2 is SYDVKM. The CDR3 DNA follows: TGTGCCAGCAGGGGACAGATCACAGATACGCAGTATTTT. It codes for CASRGQITDTQYF. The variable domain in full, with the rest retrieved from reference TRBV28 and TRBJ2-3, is DVKVTQSSRYLVKRTGEKVFLECVQDMDHENMFWYRQDPGLGLRLIYFSYDVKMKEKGDIPEGYSVSREKKERFSLILESASTNQTSMYLCASRGQITDTQYFGPGTRLTVL.

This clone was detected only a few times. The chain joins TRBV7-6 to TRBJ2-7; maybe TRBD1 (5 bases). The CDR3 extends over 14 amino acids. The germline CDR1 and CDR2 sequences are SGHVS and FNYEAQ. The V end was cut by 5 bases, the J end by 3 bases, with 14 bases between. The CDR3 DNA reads TGTGCCAGCAGCCCCCTCGACAGAGGCTACGAGCAGTACTTC. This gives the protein CASSPLDRGYEQYF.

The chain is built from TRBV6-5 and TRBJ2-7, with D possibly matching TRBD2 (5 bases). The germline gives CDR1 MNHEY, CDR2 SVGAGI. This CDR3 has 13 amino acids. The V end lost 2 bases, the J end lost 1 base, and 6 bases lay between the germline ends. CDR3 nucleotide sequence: TGTGCCAGCAGTTACCGGGAATCCTACGAGCAGTACTTC. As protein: CASSYRESYEQYF.

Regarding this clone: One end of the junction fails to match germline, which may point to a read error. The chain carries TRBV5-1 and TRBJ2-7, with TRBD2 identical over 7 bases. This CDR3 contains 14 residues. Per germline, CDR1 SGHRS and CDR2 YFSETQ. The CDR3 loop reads CASNLGGPGVEQYF. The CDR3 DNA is TGCGCCAGCAACTTGGGAGGGCCGGGGGTGGAGCAGTACTTC.

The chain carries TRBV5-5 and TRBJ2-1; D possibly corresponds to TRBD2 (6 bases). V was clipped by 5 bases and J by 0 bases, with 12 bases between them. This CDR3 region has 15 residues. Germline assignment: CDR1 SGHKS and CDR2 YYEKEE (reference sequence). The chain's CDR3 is CASREWRGSYNEQFF. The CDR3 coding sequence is TGTGCCAGCAGGGAGTGGAGGGGCTCCTACAATGAGCAGTTCTTC.

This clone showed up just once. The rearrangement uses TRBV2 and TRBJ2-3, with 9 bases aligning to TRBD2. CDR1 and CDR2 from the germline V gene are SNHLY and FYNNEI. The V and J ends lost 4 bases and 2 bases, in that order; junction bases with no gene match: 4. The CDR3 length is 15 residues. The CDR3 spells CASSGGGVLTDTQYF. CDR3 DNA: TGTGCCAGCAGTGGCGGGGGGGTTCTCACAGATACGCAGTATTTT.

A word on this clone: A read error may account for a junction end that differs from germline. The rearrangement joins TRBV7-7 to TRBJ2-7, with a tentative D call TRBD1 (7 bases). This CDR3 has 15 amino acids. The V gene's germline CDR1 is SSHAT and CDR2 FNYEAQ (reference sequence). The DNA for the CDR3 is TGTGCTAGCAGCTTAGCTGGCGGGACAGCCTACGAGCAGTACTTC. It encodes CASSLAGGTAYEQYF.

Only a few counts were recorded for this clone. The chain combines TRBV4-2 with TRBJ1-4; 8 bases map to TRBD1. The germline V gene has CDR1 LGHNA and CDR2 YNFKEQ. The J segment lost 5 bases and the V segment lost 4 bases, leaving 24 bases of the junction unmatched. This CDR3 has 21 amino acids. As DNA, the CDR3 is TGTGCCAGCAGCCCCGAAACCTACGTGGACAGGGAAATGAAACCGAATGAAAAACTGTTTTTT. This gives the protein CASSPETYVDREMKPNEKLFF.

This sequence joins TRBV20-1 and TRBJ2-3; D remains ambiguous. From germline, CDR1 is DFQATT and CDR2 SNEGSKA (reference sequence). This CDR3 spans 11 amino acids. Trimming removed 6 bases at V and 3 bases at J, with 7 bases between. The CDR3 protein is CSALQTDTQYF. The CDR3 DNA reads TGCAGTGCCCTCCAGACAGATACGCAGTATTTT.

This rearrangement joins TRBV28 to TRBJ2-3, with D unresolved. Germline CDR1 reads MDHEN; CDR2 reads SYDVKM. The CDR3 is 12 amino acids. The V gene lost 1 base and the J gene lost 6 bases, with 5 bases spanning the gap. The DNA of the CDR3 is TGTGCCAGCAGTTTATACGGGGATACGCAGTATTTT. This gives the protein CASSLYGDTQYF.

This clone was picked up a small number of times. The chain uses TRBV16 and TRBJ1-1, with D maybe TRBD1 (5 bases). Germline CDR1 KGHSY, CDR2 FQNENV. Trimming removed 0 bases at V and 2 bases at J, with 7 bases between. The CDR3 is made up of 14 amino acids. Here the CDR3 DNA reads TGTGCCAGCAGCCAATCGGGGACTAACACTGAAGCTTTCTTT. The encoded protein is CASSQSGTNTEAFF.

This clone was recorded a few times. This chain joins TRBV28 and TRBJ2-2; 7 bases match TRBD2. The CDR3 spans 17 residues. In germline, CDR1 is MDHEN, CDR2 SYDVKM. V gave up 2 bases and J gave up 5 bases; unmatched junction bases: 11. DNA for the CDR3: TGTGCCAGCAGTTTAGCGGGAGCCCCCTCGGGTACCGGGGAGCTGTTTTTT. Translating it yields CASSLAGAPSGTGELFF.

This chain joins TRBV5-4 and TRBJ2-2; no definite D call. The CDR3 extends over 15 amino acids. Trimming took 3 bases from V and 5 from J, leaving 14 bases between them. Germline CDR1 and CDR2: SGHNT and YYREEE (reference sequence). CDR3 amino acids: CASSSYRHQTGELFF. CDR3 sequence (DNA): TGTGCCAGCAGCTCCTATCGACACCAAACCGGGGAGCTGTTTTTT.

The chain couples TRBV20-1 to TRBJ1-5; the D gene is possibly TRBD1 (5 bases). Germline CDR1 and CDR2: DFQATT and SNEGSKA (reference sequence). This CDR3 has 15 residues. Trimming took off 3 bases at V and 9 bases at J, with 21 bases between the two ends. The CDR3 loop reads CSASDVTNPGGPQHF. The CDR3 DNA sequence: TGCAGTGCTAGTGATGTAACGAACCCGGGGGGGCCCCAGCATTTT.

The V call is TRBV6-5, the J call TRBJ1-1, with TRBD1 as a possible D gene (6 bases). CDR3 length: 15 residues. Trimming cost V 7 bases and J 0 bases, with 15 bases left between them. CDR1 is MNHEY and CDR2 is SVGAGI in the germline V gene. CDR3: CASMFRGGMNTEAFF. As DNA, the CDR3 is TGTGCCAGCATGTTCAGGGGTGGTATGAACACTGAAGCTTTCTTT.

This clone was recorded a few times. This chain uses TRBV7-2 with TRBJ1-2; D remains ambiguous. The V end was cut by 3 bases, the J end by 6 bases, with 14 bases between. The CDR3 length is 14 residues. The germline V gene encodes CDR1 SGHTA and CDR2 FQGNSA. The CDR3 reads CASSFTGYADGYTF. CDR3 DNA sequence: TGTGCCAGCAGCTTTACGGGTTATGCTGATGGCTACACCTTC.

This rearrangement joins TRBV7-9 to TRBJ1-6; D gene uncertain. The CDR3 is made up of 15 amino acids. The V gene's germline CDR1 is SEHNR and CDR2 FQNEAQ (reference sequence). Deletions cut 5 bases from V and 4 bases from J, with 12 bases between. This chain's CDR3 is CASSPHQKYNSPLHF. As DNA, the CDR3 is TGTGCCAGCAGCCCCCATCAGAAGTATAATTCACCCCTCCACTTT.

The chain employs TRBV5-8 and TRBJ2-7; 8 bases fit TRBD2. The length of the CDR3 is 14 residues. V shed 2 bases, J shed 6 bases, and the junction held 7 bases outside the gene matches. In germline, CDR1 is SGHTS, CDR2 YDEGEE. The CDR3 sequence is CASSFTAGVPEQYF. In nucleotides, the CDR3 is TGTGCCAGCAGCTTTACAGCGGGAGTGCCCGAGCAGTACTTC.

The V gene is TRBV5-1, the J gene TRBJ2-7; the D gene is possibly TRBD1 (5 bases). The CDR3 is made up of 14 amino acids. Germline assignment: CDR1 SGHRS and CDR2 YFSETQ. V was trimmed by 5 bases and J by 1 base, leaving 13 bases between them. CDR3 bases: TGCGCCAGCAGTTCCTGGGGCCGGTCCTACGAGCAGTACTTC. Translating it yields CASSSWGRSYEQYF.

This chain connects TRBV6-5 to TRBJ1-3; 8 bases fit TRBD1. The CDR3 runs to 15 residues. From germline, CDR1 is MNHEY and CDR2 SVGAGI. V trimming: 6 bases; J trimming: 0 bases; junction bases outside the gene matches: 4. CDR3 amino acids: CASRTGAASGNTIYF. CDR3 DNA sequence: TGTGCCAGCAGGACAGGGGCAGCCTCTGGAAACACCATATATTTT.

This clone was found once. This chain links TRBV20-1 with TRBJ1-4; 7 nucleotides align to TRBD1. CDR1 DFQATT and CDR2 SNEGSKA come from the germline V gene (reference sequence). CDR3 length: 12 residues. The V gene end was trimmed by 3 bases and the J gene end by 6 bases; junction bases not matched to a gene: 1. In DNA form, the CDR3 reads TGCAGTGCTAGTACAGGGGATGAAAAACTGTTTTTT. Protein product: CSASTGDEKLFF.

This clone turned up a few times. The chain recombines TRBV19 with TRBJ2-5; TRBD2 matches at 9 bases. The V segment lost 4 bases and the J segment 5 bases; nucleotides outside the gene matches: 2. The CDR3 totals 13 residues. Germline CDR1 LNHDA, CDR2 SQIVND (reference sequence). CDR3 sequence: CASSTGLAETQYF. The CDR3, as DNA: TGTGCCAGTAGTACCGGACTAGCGGAGACCCAGTACTTC.

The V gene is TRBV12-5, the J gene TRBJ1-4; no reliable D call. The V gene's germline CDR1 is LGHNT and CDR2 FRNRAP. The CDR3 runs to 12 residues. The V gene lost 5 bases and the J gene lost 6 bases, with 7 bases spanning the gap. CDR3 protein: CASGPPDEKLFF. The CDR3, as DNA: TGTGCTAGTGGTCCGCCGGATGAAAAACTGTTTTTT.

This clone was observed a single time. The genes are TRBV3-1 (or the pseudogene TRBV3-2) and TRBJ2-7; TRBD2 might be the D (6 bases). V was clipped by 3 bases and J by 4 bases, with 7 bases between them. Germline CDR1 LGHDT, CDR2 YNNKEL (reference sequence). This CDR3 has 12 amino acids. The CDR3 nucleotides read TGTGCCAGCAGCCACGGAGGGTACGAGCAGTACTTC. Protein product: CASSHGGYEQYF.

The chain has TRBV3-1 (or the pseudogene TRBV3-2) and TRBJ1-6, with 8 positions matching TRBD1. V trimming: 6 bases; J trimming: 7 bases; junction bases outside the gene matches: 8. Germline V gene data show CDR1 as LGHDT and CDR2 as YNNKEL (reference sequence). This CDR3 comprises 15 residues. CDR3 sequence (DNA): TGTGCCAGCAGTGGTTGGACAGGGCGGAATTCACCCCTCCACTTT. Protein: CASSGWTGRNSPLHF.

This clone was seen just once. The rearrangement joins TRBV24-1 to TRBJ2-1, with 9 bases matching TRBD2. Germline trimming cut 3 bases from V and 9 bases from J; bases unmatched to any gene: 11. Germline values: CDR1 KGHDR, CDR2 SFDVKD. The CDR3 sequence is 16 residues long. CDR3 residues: CATSDPEAGGPREQFF. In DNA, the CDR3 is TGTGCCACCAGTGATCCCGAAGCGGGAGGACCGCGTGAGCAGTTCTTC.

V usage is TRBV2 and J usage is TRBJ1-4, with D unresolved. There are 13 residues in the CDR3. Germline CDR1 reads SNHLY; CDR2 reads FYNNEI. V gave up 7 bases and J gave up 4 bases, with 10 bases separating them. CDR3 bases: TGTGCCAGCACCGACGGGATTAATGAAAAACTGTTTTTT. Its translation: CASTDGINEKLFF.

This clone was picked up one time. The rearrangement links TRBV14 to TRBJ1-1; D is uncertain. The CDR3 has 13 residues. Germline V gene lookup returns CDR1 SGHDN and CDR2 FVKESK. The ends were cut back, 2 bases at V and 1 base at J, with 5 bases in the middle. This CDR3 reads CASSQQRNTEAFF. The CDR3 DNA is TGTGCCAGCAGCCAACAGCGGAACACTGAAGCTTTCTTT.